This T cell receptor (beta chain) comes out of a study of blood T cell repertoires in COVID-19 (dated by TCRdb to the early 2020s). A note on the overall study: The collaborator samples originated in the United States, Italy and Spain and spanned the acute and convalescent phases of COVID-19. A de-identified subject ID, COVID-19 status, age in years and sex were almost always included in the sample metadata. A freely available public database, intended as a resource for researchers studying the immune response to SARS-CoV-2, is where the repertoires were released. Where available, HLA class I and class II types were obtained from metadata supplied by the sample provider rather than from assay-based typing. Subjects who had been exposed to COVID-19, were actively infected with it, or had recovered from it provided the deeply sampled blood TCRbeta repertoires that made up the dataset. The prospective study material was composed of cDNA or gDNA derived from T cells, B-cell-depleted T cells, or PBMCs. The samples were drawn from two sources: the first 160 participants of the ongoing ImmuneRACE study, and 1,000 to 1,500 subjects contributed by 6 global collaborators. What the work shows at the level of the full study, not this receptor alone: Clinical and demographic metadata were provided uncurated, with the amount varying by source and participant.

In Seattle, one collaborating source enrolled patients while the infection was active and tracked those patients longitudinally over the course of disease. Whole blood was collected in K2EDTA tubes by collaborating institutions according to the institutions' own protocols. Collaborator samples were shipped for TCRbeta analysis as frozen whole blood, isolated PBMCs, or DNA extracted from either sample type. The immunoSEQ Assay, a bias-controlled multiplex PCR, was used to amplify TCRbeta CDR3 regions from genomic DNA. The original pipeline was this. The number of nucleated cells in each sample was estimated by amplification of reference gene primers within the assay. Sequence reads were collapsed and filtered to measure the absolute abundance of every unique TCRbeta CDR3 rearrangement. For each sample, productive Simpson clonality was calculated as the square root of Simpson's diversity index over productive rearrangements. TCRdb retrieved this table from immuneACCESS and kept in-frame rearrangements only. Not all clones are present; in checked studies, unresolved V genes account for under half, and no reason is known for the remainder. V and J calls and clone size are those listed in that table; D and trimming were worked out from the DNA. This sample holds a few hundred thousand clones; roughly 89% were observed only once. The ten biggest clones cover 2.1% of the sample.

For this clone: This clone's antigen is unknown. The input lacks base qualities; no much larger clone sits a single base away.

From the cysteine up to the phenylalanine, the CDR3 has a length of 14 residues. Left in the record is the CDR3 DNA by itself, 42 bases read in frame from the first base. CDR1 and CDR2 (MNHEY, SVGAGI) derive from the germline V gene. Clipping removes 2 bases from V and 4 bases from J, with 2 as the unmatched junction base count. Recombination connected TRBV6-5 to TRBJ1-3, and 7 junction bases match TRBD1. The clonotype was recovered from a woman between 55 and 75 years old with COVID-19, enrolled during active disease. The sample consisted of peripheral blood. At the DNA level, the sequence is TGTGCCAGCAGTTACGGGACAGCCGGAAACACCATATATTTT. It is translated as CASSYGTAGNTIYF.